This is a list of T cell receptor beta chains from one sample in a study of identical twins' blood T cells. TCRdb fed the 5' RACE reads into MiXCR, producing one record per CDR3 protein. Here the sample spans roughly 340,000 distinct CDR3 sequences, roughly 30% being singletons. The sequenced sample was PBMCs. These receptors all come from a woman between 18 and 50 years old in good health. The conserved cysteine and the conserved F or W are not part of the CDR3 here. Fields, in order: CDR3 protein, clone size, J gene, V gene. Size values are once, few and many counts, or a class for expanded clones, and some rows have none.

CDR3 protein: AIRPLDNSINYGYT
clone size: -
J gene: TRBJ1-2
V gene: TRBV7-9

CDR3 protein: SARPLSDTEAF
clone size: few
J gene: TRBJ1-1
V gene: TRBV20-1

CDR3 protein: SVNRGTGELL
clone size: -
J gene: TRBJ2-2
V gene: TRBV29-1

CDR3 protein: ARGGYT
clone size: few
J gene: TRBJ1-2
V gene: TRBV2

CDR3 protein: AISDVSYEQY
clone size: few
J gene: TRBJ2-7
V gene: TRBV10-3

CDR3 protein: ASSLYSGRGYEQY
clone size: few
J gene: TRBJ2-7
V gene: TRBV7-6

CDR3 protein: ASSGKPGGGTEAF
clone size: -
J gene: TRBJ1-1
V gene: TRBV2

CDR3 protein: SASRRLNTGELF
clone size: few
J gene: TRBJ2-2
V gene: TRBV20-1

CDR3 protein: ASSLSFETQY
clone size: few
J gene: TRBJ2-5
V gene: TRBV5-6

CDR3 protein: ASGWYGTIRNTEAF
clone size: -
J gene: TRBJ1-1
V gene: TRBV12-5

CDR3 protein: ASNPTVALYNEQF
clone size: -
J gene: TRBJ2-1
V gene: TRBV5-1

CDR3 protein: ASSWDFRYGYT
clone size: -
J gene: TRBJ1-2
V gene: TRBV6-2/TRBV6-3

CDR3 protein: ASSSRQGKGNEQF
clone size: -
J gene: TRBJ2-1
V gene: TRBV11-2

CDR3 protein: ASSPRCLRNTGELF
clone size: -
J gene: TRBJ2-2
V gene: TRBV18

CDR3 protein: SARGRIGGDQPQH
clone size: -
J gene: TRBJ1-5
V gene: TRBV20-1

CDR3 protein: AISEAGGISTDTQY
clone size: few
J gene: TRBJ2-3
V gene: TRBV10-3

CDR3 protein: ASSYGGRKTKNIQY
clone size: few
J gene: TRBJ2-4
V gene: TRBV6-9

CDR3 protein: SVATGQGSYGYT
clone size: few
J gene: TRBJ1-2
V gene: TRBV29-1